This T cell receptor beta chain was found in a study of shared clonotypes between healthy human individuals. The CDR3 length is 15 residues. The germline V gene has CDR1 MGHDK and CDR2 SYGVNS. J gave up 2 bases and V 6 bases, and 6 bases lay outside the gene matches. Profiled with immunoSEQ multiplex PCR; TCRdb holds only in-frame clones, not every one. The sample lists approximately 530,000 clones, 90% to 96% occurring once. The source of this sequence is a woman in her 30s in good health. Sequencing input: naive CD4+ T cells sorted from blood. Specified subset: CD45RA+ positively selected. This chain joins TRBV25-1 and TRBJ2-2; 7 bases are a match to TRBD1. CDR3 sequence (DNA): TGTGCCAGCAGCCCAGGGACAGTCAACACCGGGGAGCTGTTTTTT. It translates to CASSPGTVNTGELFF.